The clone carrying this T cell receptor beta chain was picked up many times. Its antigen is currently unknown. Germline lookup yields CDR1 WNHNN and CDR2 SYGVQD (reference sequence). The germline V and J ends were trimmed by 4 bases and 1 base, with 7 bases remaining between them. The CDR3 runs to 13 residues. The sample comes from a study of T-cell memory formation after mild COVID-19. Constant-segment primers served in 5'RACE that generated TCR alpha and TCR beta cDNA libraries bearing sample barcodes and UMIs. TCRdb itself ran the 5' RACE reads through MiXCR, one entry per CDR3 protein. The table lists some 300,000 distinct CDR3 sequences, roughly 19% of them singletons, with more than 20% in the top ten. Study findings and constraints: Most CD4+ clones that shrank were in CM and EM, while CD8+ ones turned up in EMRA. Cross-reactive memory seemingly joined, as some responding clones were found in pre-infection memory. Balance between CD4 and CD8 was seen in clones contracting day 15 to 85, and a CD4+ lean was seen in later expanders.

The chain links TRBV10-1 to TRBJ1-1; D gene ambiguous. The origin of this receptor is a man younger than 30 who had mild COVID-19 (a few samples of this study predate the infection). Cell type and time point are not known. Sequenced input: PBMCs or a T cell subset sorted from them (not recorded which). The CDR3 sequence is CASSAQTNTEAFF. DNA for the CDR3: TGCGCCAGCAGTGCACAGACGAACACTGAAGCTTTCTTT.